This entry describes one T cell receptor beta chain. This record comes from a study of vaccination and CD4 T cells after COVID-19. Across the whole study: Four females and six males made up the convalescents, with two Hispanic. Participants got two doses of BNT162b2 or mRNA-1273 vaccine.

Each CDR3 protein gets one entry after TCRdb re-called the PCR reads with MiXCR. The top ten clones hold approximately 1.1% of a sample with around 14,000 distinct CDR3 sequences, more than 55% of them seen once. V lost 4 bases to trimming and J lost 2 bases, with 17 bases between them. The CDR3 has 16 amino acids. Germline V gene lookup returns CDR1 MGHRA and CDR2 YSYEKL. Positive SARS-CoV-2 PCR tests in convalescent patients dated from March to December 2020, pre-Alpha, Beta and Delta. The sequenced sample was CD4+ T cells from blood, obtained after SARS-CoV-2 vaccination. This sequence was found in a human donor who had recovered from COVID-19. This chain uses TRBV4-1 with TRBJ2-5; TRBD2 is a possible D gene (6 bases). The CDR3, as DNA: TGCGCCAGCAGCCGAAGCACTGGTGGGAGGCAAGAGACCCAGTACTTC. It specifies CASSRSTGGRQETQYF.